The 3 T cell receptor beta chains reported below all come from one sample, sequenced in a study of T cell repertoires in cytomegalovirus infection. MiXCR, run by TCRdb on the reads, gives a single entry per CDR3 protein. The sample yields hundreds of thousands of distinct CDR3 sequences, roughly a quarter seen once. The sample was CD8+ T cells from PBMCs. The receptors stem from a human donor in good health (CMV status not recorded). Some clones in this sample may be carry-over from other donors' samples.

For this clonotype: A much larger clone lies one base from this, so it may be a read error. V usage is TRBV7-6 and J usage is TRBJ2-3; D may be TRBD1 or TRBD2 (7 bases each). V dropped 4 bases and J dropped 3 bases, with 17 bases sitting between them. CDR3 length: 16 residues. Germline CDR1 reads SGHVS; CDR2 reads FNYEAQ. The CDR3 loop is CASSSPREGATDTQYF. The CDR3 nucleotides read TGTGCCAGCAGCTCCCCCAGGGAGGGGGCGACAGATACGCAGTATTTT.

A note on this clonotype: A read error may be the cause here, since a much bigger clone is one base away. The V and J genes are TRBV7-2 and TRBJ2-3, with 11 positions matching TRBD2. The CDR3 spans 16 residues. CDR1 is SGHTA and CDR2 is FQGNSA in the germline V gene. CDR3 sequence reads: CANSLVAGGQGDTQYF. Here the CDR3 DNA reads TGTGCCAACAGCTTAGTAGCGGGGGGGCAAGGAGATACGCAGTATTTT.

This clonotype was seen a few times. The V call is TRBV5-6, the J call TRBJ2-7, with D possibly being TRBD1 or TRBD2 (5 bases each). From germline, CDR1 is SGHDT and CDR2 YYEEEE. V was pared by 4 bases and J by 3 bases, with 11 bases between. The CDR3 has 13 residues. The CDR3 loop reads CASSAGGGYEQYV. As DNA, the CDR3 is TGTGCCAGCAGCGCTGGTGGGGGCTACGAGCAGTACGTC.